The clone carrying this TCR beta chain was seen a few times. Its antigen is not known. This sample was taken from a study of T cells after yellow fever vaccination. Study outcomes and limitations: It was a small share of clonotypes that appeared in both CD4 and CD8 compartments. Abundant clonotypes from the bulk population could contaminate FACS-sorted repertoires.

Each CDR3 protein gets one entry after TCRdb re-called the 5' RACE reads with MiXCR. The sample lists some 120,000 distinct CDR3 sequences; under 9% were seen once. The receptor comes from a man aged 18 to 30 who received the YFV17D yellow fever vaccine. The sample consisted of CD8+ T cells sorted from PBMCs, taken on the day of the yellow fever booster vaccination.

The CDR3: CASSLGGMNGYTF. DNA of the CDR3: TGTGCCAGCAGCTTAGGTGGTATGAATGGCTACACCTTC. The chain joins TRBV7-8 to TRBJ1-2, with D hard to call. Deletions cut 1 base from V and 6 bases from J, with 9 bases between. Germline CDR1 reads SGHVS; CDR2 reads FQNEAQ. The CDR3 consists of 13 residues.